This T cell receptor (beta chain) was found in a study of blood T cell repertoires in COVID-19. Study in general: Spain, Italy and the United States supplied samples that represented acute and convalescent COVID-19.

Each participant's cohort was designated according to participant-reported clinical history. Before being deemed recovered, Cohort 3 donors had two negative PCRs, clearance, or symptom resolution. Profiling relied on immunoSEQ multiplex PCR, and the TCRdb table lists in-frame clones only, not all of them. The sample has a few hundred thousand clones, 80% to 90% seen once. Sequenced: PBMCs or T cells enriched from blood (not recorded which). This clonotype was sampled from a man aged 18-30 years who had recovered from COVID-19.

The DNA for the CDR3 is TGTGCCAGCAGCCCTAGGGAAGCGGGGGGGCGATCAGAGACCCAGTACTTC. Translating it yields CASSPREAGGRSETQYF. The rearrangement links TRBV7-9 to TRBJ2-5; 10 nucleotides agree with TRBD2. CDR3 length: 17 amino acids. Trimming removed 5 bases from V and 4 bases from J; junction bases left unmatched: 13. Germline assignment: CDR1 SEHNR and CDR2 FQNEAQ (reference sequence).